This TCR beta chain was captured in a study of regulatory T cells in long-lasting Graves disease. The CDR3 is made up of 15 amino acids. The trim removed 5 bases at V and 5 bases at J, leaving 8 bases unmatched. In germline, CDR1 is SGHNT, CDR2 YYREEE (reference sequence). Assembly of TCR beta libraries relied on iRepertoire HTBI primers together with Arm-PCR of CDR3 regions. TCRdb ran MiXCR on the multiplex PCR reads and lists one entry per CDR3 protein. Of some 420,000 distinct CDR3 sequences listed, about 22% are singletons. Time point defined: persistent/refractory GD, antithyroid drugs over 5 years with positive TRAb. Preparation of the TCR library used RNA extracted from PBMCs.

The chain combines TRBV5-4 with TRBJ2-2; 8 positions agree with TRBD1. The sequenced sample was peripheral blood mononuclear cells (PBMCs), obtained when the disease was refractory, from a patient treated with antithyroid drugs. This sequence originates from a female donor with Graves disease. In DNA, the CDR3 is TGTGCCAGCAGTGCCTACAGGGGGAGGACCGGGGAGCTGTTTTTT. It codes for CASSAYRGRTGELFF.